Below, one T cell receptor beta chain is given with its context. Its target is not known. The data derive from a study of T cell responses to AZD1222 COVID-19 vaccine. Profiling relied on immunoSEQ multiplex PCR, and the TCRdb table lists in-frame clones only, not all of them. The repertoire consists of roughly 140,000 clones, with under 95% occurring once and the leading ten covering around 5%. Overall study findings and caveats: Baseline seropositivity characterized only six AZD1222 recipients. Donors skewed white British and female; clonal diversity was possibly underestimated. Vaccine-associated CD4 TCRs ranged over spike, dominating at 160-218 and 743-854.

V gave up 4 bases and J gave up 1 base, with 10 bases separating them. The CDR3 runs to 14 residues. Germline assignment: CDR1 MNHEY and CDR2 SVGAGI. This chain links TRBV6-5 with TRBJ1-1; D gene uncertain. This TCR was recovered from an adult in good health. Material: peripheral blood, obtained on day 0 of AZD1222 vaccination. CDR3 loop: CASSLLVGNTEAFF. The CDR3 coding sequence is TGTGCCAGCAGTTTACTTGTTGGGAACACTGAAGCTTTCTTT.